The text below deals with one T cell receptor beta chain. Its matching antigen is unknown. This sample is part of a study of T cell responses to AZD1222 COVID-19 vaccine. Study-wide points: Two AZD1222 doses significantly raised spike-specific TCR breadth and depth over controls. Among the donors, most were white British and more were female, and clonal diversity was possibly underestimated. Unmutated regions of variants are reportedly targeted by nearly half of spike-specific TCRs.

V dropped 1 base and J dropped 1 base, with 9 bases sitting between them. Looked up from germline, CDR1 is SGHNT and CDR2 is YYREEE (reference sequence). The CDR3 loop spans 16 amino acids. Clones were sequenced by immunoSEQ multiplex PCR, and TCRdb holds only the in-frame ones, with some missing. The table shows 120,000 or so clones, with about 79% occurring only once. The genes are TRBV5-4 and TRBJ2-6; D is perhaps TRBD1 (5 bases). This TCR came from an adult who received the AZD1222 COVID-19 vaccine. Sample: peripheral blood, taken 28 days after the second AZD1222 dose. CDR3 sequence reads: CASSLPPGSGANVLTF. The CDR3 DNA reads TGTGCCAGCAGCTTGCCCCCAGGGTCTGGGGCCAACGTCCTGACTTTC.